Listed below are T cell receptor beta chains from one sample, sequenced in a study of T cells in Graves' hyperthyroidism and ophthalmopathy. TCRdb re-called the multiplex PCR reads with MiXCR, one entry per CDR3 protein. Among fewer than 650,000 distinct CDR3 sequences listed, 11% to 15% were seen once. Sequenced sample: blood. The source of these receptors is a woman aged 30 to 39 with Graves' hyperthyroidism that later progressed to Graves' ophthalmopathy. CDR3s include the opening cysteine and the closing phenylalanine or tryptophan. D genes are given only for firm matches. Some rows have no size entry. The others give once, few or many, or a class for an expanded clone.

clone size	J gene	V gene	D gene	CDR3 protein	CDR3 DNA
many	TRBJ2-3	TRBV11-3	TRBD2	CASSLTSGRVGDTQYF	TGTGCCAGCAGCTTAACTAGCGGGAGGGTCGGCGATACGCAGTATTTT
many	TRBJ2-2	TRBV28	-	CASMEQMNTGELFF	TGTGCCAGCATGGAGCAGATGAACACCGGGGAGCTGTTTTTT
few	TRBJ2-7	TRBV9	TRBD1	CASSPGGQRNYEQYF	TGTGCCAGCAGCCCAGGGGGACAGAGGAACTACGAGCAGTACTTC
few	TRBJ1-4	TRBV5-1	TRBD1	CASSRTGEVTNEKLFF	TGCGCCAGCAGCCGGACAGGGGAGGTAACTAATGAAAAACTGTTTTTT
many	TRBJ1-1	TRBV19	-	CASKKLVGGNTEAFF	TGTGCCAGTAAGAAATTGGTGGGGGGGAACACTGAAGCTTTCTTT
many	TRBJ2-1	TRBV5-6	TRBD1	CASSTGQDYNEQFF	TGTGCCAGCAGCACCGGACAGGATTACAATGAGCAGTTCTTC
many	TRBJ1-2	TRBV20-1	-	CSARDGRGTYYGYTF	TGCAGTGCTAGAGATGGGAGGGGCACTTACTATGGCTACACCTTC
few	TRBJ2-7	TRBV7-2	TRBD2	CASSSQPGTSGTYEQYF	TGTGCCAGCAGCTCCCAGCCCGGGACTAGCGGCACCTACGAGCAGTACTTC
many	TRBJ2-3	TRBV12-3/TRBV12-4	-	CASSLGEADTQYF	TGTGCCAGCAGTTTAGGGGAGGCAGATACGCAGTATTTT
many	TRBJ2-3	TRBV7-2	-	CASSFVKVTDTQYF	TGTGCCAGCAGCTTTGTTAAGGTCACAGATACGCAGTATTTT
-	TRBJ2-5	TRBV19	TRBD1	CASNQGAGETQYF	TGTGCCAGTAACCAGGGGGCGGGGGAGACCCAGTACTTC
many	TRBJ2-7	TRBV14	TRBD2	CASSHYRLAGVAEQYF	TGTGCCAGCAGCCATTACAGACTAGCGGGAGTGGCCGAGCAGTACTTC
-	TRBJ2-5	TRBV6-1	-	CASTAVRGQETQYF	TGTGCCAGCACTGCGGTGCGTGGCCAAGAGACCCAGTACTTC
many	TRBJ2-1	TRBV6-2/TRBV6-3	TRBD2	CASSVASGILVSHNEQFF	TGTGCCAGCAGTGTGGCTAGCGGGATTCTTGTGTCACACAATGAGCAGTTCTTC
many	TRBJ1-5	TRBV6-5	TRBD1	CASSYSTGEDQPQHF	TGTGCCAGCAGTTACTCGACAGGGGAAGATCAGCCCCAGCATTTT
-	TRBJ2-1	TRBV7-2	TRBD2	CASSVEGLAGGPLF	TGTGCCAGCAGCGTGGAGGGACTAGCGGGAGGGCCGCTCTTC
many	TRBJ2-5	TRBV20-1	TRBD2	CSAPVMGLAGETQYF	TGCAGTGCCCCCGTAATGGGACTAGCGGGAGAGACCCAGTACTTC
many	TRBJ2-5	TRBV7-9	-	CASSLPTPPETQYF	TGTGCCAGCAGCTTACCTACACCCCCCGAGACCCAGTACTTC
-	TRBJ2-7	TRBV12-3/TRBV12-4	-	CASLAGGGEQYF	TGTGCCAGCCTTGCTGGGGGCGGCGAGCAGTACTTC
few	TRBJ1-2	TRBV19	-	CASSTSVRILGGYTF	TGTGCCAGTAGTACGTCCGTTCGGATTCTCGGGGGCTACACCTTC
many	TRBJ1-3	TRBV28	-	CATFGRFSSGNTIYF	TGTGCCACCTTCGGACGTTTCAGCTCTGGAAACACCATATATTTT
-	TRBJ2-3	TRBV7-2	-	CASSLAPGGNTDTQYF	TGTGCCAGCAGCTTAGCGCCCGGCGGGAACACAGATACGCAGTATTTT
few	TRBJ1-1	TRBV6-1	TRBD1	CASSRPLLRDRGSEAFF	TGTGCCAGCAGTCGTCCGCTCCTCCGGGACAGGGGTTCTGAAGCTTTCTTT
many	TRBJ2-1	TRBV11-1	TRBD2	CASSSWTSGKDYNEQFF	TGTGCCAGCAGCTCGTGGACTAGCGGGAAAGACTACAATGAGCAGTTCTTC
-	TRBJ1-1	TRBV2	-	CTSSEDPGVNTEAFF	TGTACCAGCAGTGAAGATCCGGGGGTGAACACTGAAGCTTTCTTT
many	TRBJ2-7	TRBV12-5	TRBD1	CASGLDIGTGRIEQYF	TGTGCTAGTGGTTTGGATATTGGGACAGGGAGGATCGAGCAGTACTTC
few	TRBJ2-7	TRBV6-6	TRBD1	CASSYSGTGDYEQYF	TGTGCCAGCAGTTACTCAGGGACAGGAGATTACGAGCAGTACTTC
many	TRBJ2-3	TRBV11-2	-	CASSLESGYADTQYF	TGTGCCAGCAGCTTAGAGTCCGGGTACGCAGATACGCAGTATTTT
-	TRBJ2-5	TRBV7-9	-	CASSLSDGVQETQYF	TGTGCCAGCAGCTTATCCGACGGGGTTCAAGAGACCCAGTACTTC
few	TRBJ1-3	TRBV5-8	-	CASTESTTGNTIYF	TGTGCCAGCACGGAGTCCACGACCGGAAACACCATATATTTT
many	TRBJ1-4	TRBV7-8	TRBD1	CASSRRTGFEKLFF	TGTGCCAGCAGTCGAAGGACAGGGTTCGAAAAACTGTTTTTT
-	TRBJ2-7	TRBV6-2/TRBV6-3	TRBD2	CASSYSGTSGRAPYEQYF	TGTGCCAGCAGTTACTCGGGGACTAGCGGGAGGGCTCCCTACGAGCAGTACTTC
many	TRBJ1-2	TRBV27	-	CASSFNAVGGYTF	TGTGCCAGCAGTTTTAACGCAGTGGGTGGCTACACCTTC
-	TRBJ2-3	TRBV13	-	CASSRTKTDTQYF	TGTGCCAGCAGCCGTACCAAAACGGATACGCAGTATTTT
-	TRBJ2-7	TRBV20-1	TRBD2	CSARDGLTGLAGGPGDEQYF	TGCAGTGCTAGAGATGGATTGACGGGACTAGCGGGAGGGCCGGGGGACGAGCAGTACTTC
-	TRBJ1-2	TRBV7-9	-	CASSLEELGGDGYTF	TGTGCCAGCAGCTTAGAAGAATTGGGTGGGGATGGCTACACCTTC
-	TRBJ1-2	TRBV18	-	CARSPIGQSDGYTF	TGTGCCAGGTCACCAATCGGTCAGTCTGATGGCTACACCTTC
many	TRBJ2-2	TRBV6-5	TRBD2	CASSYRQRPGLAGEGYTGELFF	TGTGCCAGCAGTTACAGACAAAGACCGGGACTAGCGGGAGAGGGGTACACCGGGGAGCTGTTTTTT
many	TRBJ2-5	TRBV2	TRBD2	CASSEQGGTQETQYF	TGTGCCAGCAGTGAGCAGGGAGGGACCCAAGAGACCCAGTACTTC
-	TRBJ2-7	TRBV3-1	TRBD1	CASRPLSRDSESYEQYF	TGTGCCAGCAGGCCTCTATCCAGGGACAGTGAATCCTACGAGCAGTACTTC
many	TRBJ2-7	TRBV28	TRBD2	CASSLIAGGFPKEQYF	TGTGCCAGCAGTCTCATAGCGGGAGGTTTCCCGAAGGAGCAGTACTTC
many	TRBJ2-3	TRBV3-1	-	CASNGITGPSGTDTQYF	TGTGCCAGCAACGGTATAACGGGACCCTCGGGGACAGATACGCAGTATTTT
many	TRBJ1-1	TRBV29-1	TRBD1	CSVAGQGPAFF	TGCAGCGTCGCGGGACAGGGGCCAGCTTTCTTT
many	TRBJ2-5	TRBV28	-	CASSLGRLYQETQYF	TGTGCCAGCAGTTTAGGTCGGTTGTACCAAGAGACCCAGTACTTC
many	TRBJ2-7	TRBV28	TRBD1	CASNRQGAFYEQYF	TGTGCCAGCAATCGACAGGGAGCCTTTTACGAGCAGTACTTC
many	TRBJ1-5	TRBV27	-	CASSLSAISNQPQHF	TGTGCCAGCAGTTTATCGGCAATTAGCAATCAGCCCCAGCATTTT
many	TRBJ1-1	TRBV30	TRBD1	CAWSKGRQGAAEAFF	TGTGCCTGGAGCAAAGGGAGGCAGGGGGCTGCTGAAGCTTTCTTT
many	TRBJ1-5	TRBV12-3/TRBV12-4	-	CASQDRRGNQPQHF	TGTGCCAGCCAGGATCGGAGGGGGAATCAGCCCCAGCATTTT
many	TRBJ1-5	TRBV20-1	-	CSAPRGGAGSNQPQHF	TGCAGTGCTCCCCGAGGCGGGGCCGGTAGCAATCAGCCCCAGCATTTT
many	TRBJ1-4	TRBV28	-	CATGPRVLEKLFF	TGTGCCACGGGTCCGAGGGTACTTGAAAAACTGTTTTTT
-	TRBJ1-2	TRBV19	-	CASSIDWDRGYGYTF	TGTGCCAGTAGTATAGATTGGGATCGAGGCTATGGCTACACCTTC
many	TRBJ2-3	TRBV20-1	TRBD2	CSPVGRESTDTQYF	TGCAGTCCTGTCGGGAGGGAGAGCACAGATACGCAGTATTTT